This T cell receptor (beta chain) emerged from a study of CD8+ T cells in alopecia areata. On the study more broadly: Patients took tofacitinib for 6 to 18 months, followed by 6 drug-free months.

Sorted out of PBMCs were CD4+ T cells and CD8+ T cells. Whole-study findings and limits: Higher clonality was seen in lesional scalp than in normal scalp, especially in alopecia totalis/universalis.

Sequencing relied on a cDNA template that was reverse transcribed from extracted RNA. Repertoires were generated with immunoSEQ multiplex PCR, while TCRdb's copy carries only in-frame clones and drops some. Of around 130,000 clones in the sample, approximately 53% are singletons; the top ten hold less than 5.5%. Germline-derived CDR1 and CDR2 are SQVTM and ANQGSEA. The V end lost 6 bases, the J end lost 8 bases, and 13 bases lay between the germline ends. This CDR3 has 11 amino acids. Of note for this clone: Its antigen remains unidentified.

The chain is built from TRBV29-1 and TRBJ1-2; no firm D call. This receptor was taken from a human donor with alopecia areata. Here the sequenced sample was CD4+ T cells sorted from blood, taken at week 0. The CDR3 loop reads CSVGNLEGYTF. For the CDR3, the DNA is TGCAGCGTAGGGAATTTGGAGGGCTACACCTTC.